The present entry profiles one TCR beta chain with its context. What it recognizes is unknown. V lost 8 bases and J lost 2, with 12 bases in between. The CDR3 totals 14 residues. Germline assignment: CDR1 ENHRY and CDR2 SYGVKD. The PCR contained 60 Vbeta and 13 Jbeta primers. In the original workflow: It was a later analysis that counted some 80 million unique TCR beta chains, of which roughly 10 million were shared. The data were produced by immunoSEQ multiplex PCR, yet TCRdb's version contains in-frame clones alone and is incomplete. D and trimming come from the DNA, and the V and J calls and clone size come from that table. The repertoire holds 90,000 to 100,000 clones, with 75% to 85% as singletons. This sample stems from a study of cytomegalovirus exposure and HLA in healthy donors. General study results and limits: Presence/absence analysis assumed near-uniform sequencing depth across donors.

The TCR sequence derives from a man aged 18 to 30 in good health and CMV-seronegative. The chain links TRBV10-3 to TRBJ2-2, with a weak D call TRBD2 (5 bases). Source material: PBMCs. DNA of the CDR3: TGTGCCATCGGCGGGCAGGAAAACACCGGGGAGCTGTTTTTT. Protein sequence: CAIGGQENTGELFF.